Below, 5 T cell receptor beta chains from the same sample are listed, as sequenced in a study of T cells in Graves' hyperthyroidism and ophthalmopathy. Amplification yielded TCR beta CDR3 regions, with RNA transcripts as the source. HTBI primers drove first-round RT-PCR of the TCR CDR3. TCRdb redid the calling of the multiplex PCR reads with MiXCR, one entry per CDR3 protein. Here the sample spans 300,000 to 400,000 distinct CDR3 sequences, 14% being singletons. What was sequenced was blood. These receptors all stem from a woman aged 55-70 years with Graves' hyperthyroidism.

This clonotype was seen many times. The V gene is TRBV10-3, the J gene TRBJ2-3; 11 bases agree with TRBD2. Losses at the gene ends were 11 bases for V and 2 bases for J; bases not matched to a gene: 9. The CDR3 is made up of 15 amino acids. Germline V gene sequence: CDR1 ENHRY, CDR2 SYGVKD. CDR3 sequence reads: CASQALAGDTDTQYF. CDR3 DNA: TGTGCCTCCCAGGCACTAGCGGGAGACACAGATACGCAGTATTTT.

The genes are TRBV2 and TRBJ1-2, with a possible D match to TRBD1 (6 bases). CDR1 SNHLY and CDR2 FYNNEI come from the germline V gene. The CDR3 loop spans 13 amino acids. Trimming removed 3 bases at V and 4 bases at J, with 9 bases between. DNA for the CDR3: TGTGCCAGCAGTGACAGGGGTCCCTATGGCTACACCTTC. It encodes CASSDRGPYGYTF.

The J gene is TRBJ1-1, the V gene TRBV10-1; no clear D. V lost 11 bases and J 4 bases, leaving 17 bases between the germline ends. This CDR3 has 13 residues. Germline loops: CDR1 WNHNN, CDR2 SYGVQD (reference sequence). The CDR3 DNA reads TGCGCCGGCCGCCGCACCCCTTGCACTGAAGCTTTCTTT. Translation: CAGRRTPCTEAFF.

There are many counts of this clonotype. This chain uses TRBV20-1 with TRBJ2-1, with 11 bases matching TRBD2. This CDR3 has 15 residues. Looked up from germline, CDR1 is DFQATT and CDR2 is SNEGSKA (reference sequence). After removal of 3 bases from V and 6 bases from J, the junction contained 7 bases not matched to a gene. DNA of the CDR3: TGCAGTGCTAGTCTGACTAGCGGGGCCCTCAATGAGCAGTTCTTC. It yields the protein CSASLTSGALNEQFF.

At least ten counts were recorded for this clonotype. The V call is TRBV10-3, the J call TRBJ1-5, with D perhaps TRBD1 (5 bases). The CDR3 is made up of 12 amino acids. The V gene's germline CDR1 is ENHRY and CDR2 SYGVKD. V was cut by 10 bases and J by 3 bases, with 10 bases left in between. The CDR3: CATGAVNQPQHF. The CDR3 DNA is TGTGCCACCGGGGCCGTCAATCAGCCCCAGCATTTT.